Listed below are T cell receptor beta chains from one sample, sequenced in a study of shared clonotypes between healthy human individuals. The table came from immunoSEQ multiplex PCR; TCRdb's copy has only in-frame clones and leaves some out. Of roughly 770,000 clones listed, about 96% are singletons. Sequencing used naive CD8+ T cells sorted from blood. All receptors come from a man younger than 45 in good health. The CDR3 runs from the conserved cysteine through the conserved F or W. The order of the fields is D gene, J gene, clone size, V gene, CDR3 DNA, CDR3 protein. The D gene is left open where the match is weak. Only part of the rows carry a size: once, few, many, or a class if the clone is expanded.

D: NA
J: TRBJ2-5
size: once
V: TRBV14
DNA: TGTGCCAGCAGCCCCCGGGACGGTCCGTGGGAGACCCAGTACTTC
CDR3: CASSPRDGPWETQYF

D: TRBD1
J: TRBJ2-1
size: once
V: TRBV5-4
DNA: TGTGCCAGCAGCCGGAGCCGGGGGACAGGGGAGAATGAGCAGTTCTTC
CDR3: CASSRSRGTGENEQFF

D: NA
J: TRBJ1-1
size: NA
V: TRBV5-1
DNA: TGCGCCAGCGGCTTAAAGACGGGCACAGCGAACACTGAAGCTTTCTTT
CDR3: CASGLKTGTANTEAFF

D: TRBD2
J: TRBJ2-1
size: NA
V: TRBV9
DNA: TGTGCCAGCAGCGCAAGCGGGGCCTCCTACAATGAGCAGTTCTTC
CDR3: CASSASGASYNEQFF

D: NA
J: TRBJ1-2
size: NA
V: TRBV7-9
DNA: TGTGCCAGCAGCTTAGGTGGGAGGAACTATGGCTACACCTTC
CDR3: CASSLGGRNYGYTF

D: TRBD1
J: TRBJ2-7
size: NA
V: TRBV7-9
DNA: TGTGCCAGCAGCCCGACAGGGGGCCTCCACGAGCAGTACTTC
CDR3: CASSPTGGLHEQYF

D: NA
J: TRBJ2-1
size: NA
V: TRBV7-2
DNA: TGTGCCAGCAGCTCGCAGGGGTACAATGAGCAGTTCTTC
CDR3: CASSSQGYNEQFF

D: TRBD2
J: TRBJ2-7
size: NA
V: TRBV13
DNA: TGTGCCAGCAGCTTTAGCGGGGGAACCGAGCAGTACTTC
CDR3: CASSFSGGTEQYF

D: NA
J: TRBJ2-2
size: NA
V: TRBV27
DNA: TGTGCCAGCAGTTTACAGGGGACCGGGGAGCTGTTTTTT
CDR3: CASSLQGTGELFF

D: TRBD1
J: TRBJ2-2
size: NA
V: TRBV29-1
DNA: TGCAGCGTCGCAAGGCGGGGACAGGGGTCAAGGGGGGAGCTGTTTTTT
CDR3: CSVARRGQGSRGELFF

D: NA
J: TRBJ2-1
size: NA
V: TRBV6-6
DNA: TGTGCCAGCAGTCGAAGGGGACTTCCTAATTCCAATGAGCAGTTCTTC
CDR3: CASSRRGLPNSNEQFF

D: TRBD2
J: TRBJ2-1
size: NA
V: TRBV11-3
DNA: TGTGCCAGCAGCTTAGAGGGTTGGGACTTGGTTAGCGGGAGTGAAAATGAGCAGTTCTTC
CDR3: CASSLEGWDLVSGSENEQFF

D: NA
J: TRBJ1-5
size: NA
V: TRBV19
DNA: TGTGCCAGTAGCCTGACAGACGACAATCAGCCCCAGCATTTT
CDR3: CASSLTDDNQPQHF

D: NA
J: TRBJ1-1
size: NA
V: TRBV11-2
DNA: TGTGCCAGCAGCTTGACATCTGAAGCTTTCTTT
CDR3: CASSLTSEAFF

D: NA
J: TRBJ2-7
size: NA
V: TRBV20-1
DNA: TGCAGTGCTCTTGGGGAGTACTTC
CDR3: CSALGEYF

D: TRBD1
J: TRBJ2-1
size: NA
V: TRBV2
DNA: TGTGCCAGCAGATATTCGGGACAGGTACAGTTCTTC
CDR3: CASRYSGQVQFF

D: TRBD2
J: TRBJ2-1
size: few
V: TRBV4-1
DNA: TGCGCCAGCAGCCAAGGGACTAGCAATGAGCAGTTCTTC
CDR3: CASSQGTSNEQFF

D: NA
J: TRBJ1-1
size: NA
V: TRBV5-4
DNA: TGTGCCAGCAGCTTGGCAGGGGAAGCTTTCTTT
CDR3: CASSLAGEAFF

D: NA
J: TRBJ2-5
size: NA
V: TRBV7-7
DNA: TGTGCCAGCAGCCCACGACTTGGCAGTCAAGAGACCCAGTACTTC
CDR3: CASSPRLGSQETQYF

D: NA
J: TRBJ2-7
size: NA
V: TRBV7-2
DNA: TGTGCCAGCAGCTTATTACTCCCCACCTACGAGCAGTACTTC
CDR3: CASSLLLPTYEQYF

D: NA
J: TRBJ2-5
size: NA
V: TRBV5-1
DNA: TGCGCCAGCAGCTTGGCCGGGCCGGAGACCCAGTACTTC
CDR3: CASSLAGPETQYF

D: NA
J: TRBJ1-3
size: NA
V: TRBV25-1
DNA: TGTGCCAGCAGTGGGGGCGGTGGAAACACCATATATTTT
CDR3: CASSGGGGNTIYF

D: TRBD2
J: TRBJ2-2
size: NA
V: TRBV27
DNA: TGTGCCAGCAGTTTCTGGTCTAGCGGGAGGCATCCTTTATTCACCGGGGAGCTGTTTTTT
CDR3: CASSFWSSGRHPLFTGELFF

D: TRBD2
J: TRBJ2-1
size: once
V: TRBV19
DNA: TGTGCCACCCAACCCTCTGGCGGGAGCTCCTACAATGAGCAGTTCTTC
CDR3: CATQPSGGSSYNEQFF

D: NA
J: TRBJ1-5
size: NA
V: TRBV7-9
DNA: TGTGCCAGCAGCTTAGTCGAGGGCAATCAGCCCCAGCATTTT
CDR3: CASSLVEGNQPQHF

D: TRBD1
J: TRBJ2-5
size: NA
V: TRBV5-5
DNA: TGTGCCAGCAGCTATCCGGGACAGGGGGATCCAGAGACCCAGTACTTC
CDR3: CASSYPGQGDPETQYF

D: TRBD2
J: TRBJ2-7
size: NA
V: TRBV27
DNA: TGTGCCAGCAGTCTAATACTAGCGCGAACCTACGAGCAGTACTTC
CDR3: CASSLILARTYEQYF

D: TRBD1
J: TRBJ2-7
size: NA
V: TRBV18
DNA: TGTGCCAGCTCACGAAGCTTCAGGGGGCTTTCCTACGAGCAGTACTTC
CDR3: CASSRSFRGLSYEQYF